This TCR beta chain is drawn from a study of T cell responses to AZD1222 COVID-19 vaccine. Assay used: immunoSEQ multiplex PCR; TCRdb lists only in-frame clones, some missing. The table shows about 46,000 clones, with about 90% occurring only once. Trimming pared 3 bases from V and 0 bases from J, leaving 20 bases between. CDR1 ENHRY and CDR2 SYGVKD come from the germline V gene. The CDR3 is made up of 18 amino acids. J is TRBJ1-1 and V is TRBV10-3; tentative D call: TRBD1 (6 bases). Sequences were derived from peripheral blood, sampled 28 days after the second AZD1222 dose. The TCR originated in an adult who received the AZD1222 COVID-19 vaccine. DNA for the CDR3: TGTGCCATCAGTGACAGGGGAATCTCGAAGACTTTGAACACTGAAGCTTTCTTT. Amino acids: CAISDRGISKTLNTEAFF.